The next 21 T cell receptor beta chains were all read from a single sample in a study of beta chain features in type 1 diabetes. The investigators reverse transcribed all of the isolated RNA, so they sequenced expressed TCRB transcripts. Sequencing used immunoSEQ multiplex PCR; TCRdb keeps in-frame clones, though not all of them. The sample holds 400,000 to 600,000 clones; over 25% are singletons and the top ten take roughly 0.06%. The sample taken for sequencing was naive CD4+ T cells from blood. The receptors originated from a young man in good health.

This clone was counted between two and nine times. The V and J genes are TRBV14 and TRBJ2-2; 7 nucleotides agree with TRBD2. CDR3 length: 16 amino acids. The V segment lost 4 bases and the J segment 2 bases; nucleotides outside the gene matches: 7. Germline V gives CDR1 SGHDN, CDR2 FVKESK. CDR3 region: CASSPLASGNTGELFF. As DNA, the CDR3 is TGTGCCAGCAGCCCCCTCGCTAGCGGAAACACCGGGGAGCTGTTTTTT. Based on the CDR3 plus reference TRBV14 and TRBJ2-2, the full variable domain is EAGVTQFPSHSVIEKGQTVTLRCDPISGHDNLYWYRRVMGKEIKFLLHFVKESKQDESGMPNNRFLAERTGGTYSTLKVQPAELEDSGVYFCASSPLASGNTGELFFGEGSRLTVL.

This clone was picked up a small number of times. V is TRBV30 and J is TRBJ1-4; D call uncertain. Trimming removed 0 bases from V and 4 bases from J, with 9 bases in between. The CDR3 totals 14 residues. CDR1 GTSNPN and CDR2 SVGIG come from the germline V gene (reference sequence). The CDR3 protein is CAWSVYGDNEKLFF. CDR3 in DNA: TGTGCCTGGAGTGTATACGGAGATAATGAAAAACTGTTTTTT.

Only a few counts were recorded for this clone. The chain employs TRBV7-6 and TRBJ1-4; possibly TRBD1 for D (5 bases). Germline CDR1 is SGHVS and CDR2 is FNYEAQ. This CDR3 region has 15 residues. Trimming removed 1 base from V and 6 bases from J, with 12 bases in between. The CDR3, as DNA: TGTGCCAGCAGCTTAGGTTCGACAGAACATGAAAAACTGTTTTTT. Its protein is CASSLGSTEHEKLFF. Full variable domain (remainder filled in from reference TRBV7-6 and TRBJ1-4): GAGVSQSPRYKVTKRGQDVALRCDPISGHVSLYWYRQALGQGPEFLTYFNYEAQQDKSGLPNDRFSAERPEGSISTLTIQRTEQRDSAMYRCASSLGSTEHEKLFFGSGTQLSVL.

This clone has a handful of counts. The chain uses TRBV15 and TRBJ1-1; D remains ambiguous. Trimming cost V 5 bases and J 9 bases, with 16 bases left between them. This CDR3 region has 13 residues. Per the germline V gene, CDR1 is LNHNV and CDR2 is YYDKDF (reference sequence). CDR3 DNA: TGTGCCACCAGCCCTGGGGTGGTTAGGCAAGCTTTCTTT. Protein sequence: CATSPGVVRQAFF.

This clone was seen a few times. The chain couples TRBV13 to TRBJ2-7; possibly TRBD2 for D (5 bases). V was cut by 3 bases and J by 2 bases, with 11 bases left in between. This CDR3 spans 14 amino acids. Germline V CDR1 and CDR2: PRHDT, FYEKMQ (reference sequence). CDR3 region: CASSFNGVAYEQYF. In DNA form, the CDR3 reads TGTGCCAGCAGCTTCAACGGGGTAGCCTACGAGCAGTACTTC.

The chain uses TRBV15 and TRBJ2-7, with D uncertain. V was shortened by 1 base and J by 2 bases, with 9 bases between the two germline ends. Germline V lookup: CDR1 LNHNV, CDR2 YYDKDF (reference sequence). This CDR3 comprises 14 residues. The chain's CDR3 is CATSRGKGTYEQYF. The CDR3 DNA sequence: TGTGCCACCAGCAGAGGAAAAGGGACCTACGAGCAGTACTTC.

The J gene is TRBJ2-7, the V gene TRBV14; D is possibly TRBD2 (5 bases). Trimming cost V 0 bases and J 2 bases, with 11 bases left between them. The length of the CDR3 is 15 residues. The germline V gene has CDR1 SGHDN and CDR2 FVKESK. The CDR3 protein is CASSQDGIATYEQYF. CDR3 sequence (DNA): TGTGCCAGCAGCCAAGACGGGATCGCTACCTACGAGCAGTACTTC.

This clone has just a few counts. J is TRBJ2-1 and V is TRBV30; D is undetermined. Trimming cost V 2 bases and J 3 bases, with 8 bases left between them. Germline V CDR1 and CDR2: GTSNPN, SVGIG (reference sequence). The CDR3 is 13 amino acids. This chain's CDR3 is CAWSQDIYNEQFF. As DNA, the CDR3 is TGTGCCTGGAGTCAAGACATCTACAATGAGCAGTTCTTC.

This clone was detected a few times. The chain has TRBV18 and TRBJ1-2; 9 nucleotides match TRBD1. V dropped 6 bases and J dropped 2; count of bases not matched to a gene: 7. Looked up from germline, CDR1 is KGHSH and CDR2 is LQKENI. The CDR3 consists of 15 residues. CDR3 sequence reads: CASSPRQGENYGYTF. CDR3 DNA: TGTGCCAGCTCTCCTCGACAGGGGGAGAACTATGGCTACACCTTC. Full variable domain (rest looked up from reference TRBV18 and TRBJ1-2): NAGVMQNPRHLVRRRGQEARLRCSPMKGHSHVYWYRQLPEEGLKFMVYLQKENIIDESGMPKERFSAEFPKEGPSILRIQQVVRGDSAAYFCASSPRQGENYGYTFGSGTRLTVV.

This clone was recorded a few times. This rearrangement joins TRBV7-2 to TRBJ2-7, with D hard to call. Trimming shortened V by 1 base and J by 9 bases, and 10 bases separated the two germline ends. CDR1 and CDR2 (germline): SGHTA, FQGNSA. CDR3 size: 12 residues. CDR3 residues: CASSLGPVAQYF. The DNA of the CDR3 is TGTGCCAGCAGCTTAGGACCTGTGGCGCAGTACTTC.

This clone has just a few counts. The V and J genes are TRBV4-2 and TRBJ1-2; 9 bases map to TRBD1. Trimming at V came to 4 bases and at J to 5 bases, leaving 5 bases not matched to a gene. The CDR3 consists of 14 residues. Germline assignment: CDR1 LGHNA and CDR2 YNFKEQ. The CDR3 nucleotides read TGTGCCAGCAGCCCGAGGGACAGGGAATATGGCTACACCTTC. It translates to CASSPRDREYGYTF.

The V and J genes are TRBV6-5 and TRBJ2-7, with 7 bases lining up with TRBD1. This CDR3 is 13 amino acids long. Germline CDR1 reads MNHEY; CDR2 reads SVGAGI. The trim removed 5 bases at V and 4 bases at J, leaving 5 bases unmatched. CDR3 amino acids: CASSETGRYEQYF. The CDR3 nucleotides read TGTGCCAGCAGTGAGACAGGGAGATACGAGCAGTACTTC.

The DNA for the CDR3 is TGTGCCAGCAGTGGCCTAGCGGGAGGCGAGCAGTTCTTC. Its protein product is CASSGLAGGEQFF. The V and J genes are TRBV6-1 and TRBJ2-1; 11 bases match TRBD2. J gave up 10 bases and V 4 bases, and 3 bases lay outside the gene matches. The CDR3 runs to 13 residues. The germline V gene encodes CDR1 MNHNS and CDR2 SASEGT.

The rearrangement joins TRBV14 to TRBJ2-3, with D maybe TRBD2 (6 bases). This CDR3 is built from 16 residues. Germline CDR1 SGHDN, CDR2 FVKESK. V lost 0 bases to trimming and J lost 4 bases, with 14 bases between them. The CDR3 loop is CASSQDGGNHPDTQYF. CDR3 coding DNA: TGTGCCAGCAGCCAAGATGGCGGGAACCATCCAGATACGCAGTATTTT.

The chain is built from TRBV6-5 and TRBJ1-1, with D tentatively TRBD1 (5 bases). CDR1 MNHEY and CDR2 SVGAGI come from the germline V gene. CDR3 size: 13 residues. Deletions cut 7 bases from V and 5 bases from J, with 14 bases between. The CDR3 reads CASISFGATEAFF. The CDR3 nucleotides are TGTGCCAGCATCTCCTTCGGGGCGACTGAAGCTTTCTTT.

This clone was seen a handful of times. V usage is TRBV6-5 and J usage is TRBJ2-4, with D unclear. V was trimmed by 7 bases and J by 10 bases, leaving 11 bases between them. Germline lookup yields CDR1 MNHEY and CDR2 SVGAGI. The CDR3 has 11 residues. The CDR3 region is CASTSESIQYF. The CDR3 DNA follows: TGTGCCAGCACCTCCGAGAGTATTCAGTACTTC.

The chain joins TRBV29-1 to TRBJ2-2; 9 bases fit TRBD1. The CDR3 contains 13 residues. Losses at the gene ends were 7 bases for V and 4 bases for J; bases not matched to a gene: 4. Germline assignment: CDR1 SQVTM and CDR2 ANQGSEA. CDR3 sequence: CSAGTGLTGELFF. CDR3 bases: TGCAGCGCCGGGACAGGGCTCACCGGGGAGCTGTTTTTT.

The CDR3 DNA follows: TGCGCCAGCAGCTTGGCCGGCCAAAATGAGCAGTTCTTC. This gives the protein CASSLAGQNEQFF. This chain uses TRBV5-1 with TRBJ2-1; D uncertain. Germline loops: CDR1 SGHRS, CDR2 YFSETQ. The CDR3 is 13 amino acids. The V end lost 0 bases, the J end lost 7 bases, and 8 bases lay between the germline ends.

CDR3 nucleotide sequence: TGTGCCAGCAGTTTATTTAGCGGGAGTGTGGATGAGCAGTTCTTC. Its translation: CASSLFSGSVDEQFF. This chain joins TRBV27 and TRBJ2-1; 9 nucleotides agree with TRBD2. J gave up 8 bases and V 1 base, and 6 bases lay outside the gene matches. Looked up from germline, CDR1 is MNHEY and CDR2 is SMNVEV (reference sequence). The CDR3 runs 15 residues.

This clone was recorded a few times. V is TRBV4-1 and J is TRBJ2-1; tentative D call: TRBD1 (6 bases). The germline V and J ends were trimmed by 4 bases and 0 bases, with 10 bases remaining between them. Germline V lookup: CDR1 MGHRA, CDR2 YSYEKL. CDR3 length: 15 amino acids. CDR3 loop: CASSPRQDSYNEQFF. CDR3 sequence (DNA): TGCGCCAGCAGCCCTAGACAGGACTCCTACAATGAGCAGTTCTTC.

V and J are TRBV11-2 and TRBJ2-7, with no clear D. There are 13 residues in the CDR3. Trimming removed 0 bases from V and 5 bases from J, with 8 bases in between. Germline V gene data show CDR1 as SGHAT and CDR2 as FQNNGV. This CDR3 is CASSLDYYHEQYF. In nucleotides, the CDR3 is TGTGCCAGCAGCTTAGATTACTATCACGAGCAGTACTTC. The full variable domain, in which reference TRBV11-2 and TRBJ2-7 provide the parts outside the CDR3, is EAGVAQSPRYKIIEKRQSVAFWCNPISGHATLYWYQQILGQGPKLLIQFQNNGVVDDSQLPKDRFSAERLKGVDSTLKIQPAKLEDSAVYLCASSLDYYHEQYFGPGTRLTVT.